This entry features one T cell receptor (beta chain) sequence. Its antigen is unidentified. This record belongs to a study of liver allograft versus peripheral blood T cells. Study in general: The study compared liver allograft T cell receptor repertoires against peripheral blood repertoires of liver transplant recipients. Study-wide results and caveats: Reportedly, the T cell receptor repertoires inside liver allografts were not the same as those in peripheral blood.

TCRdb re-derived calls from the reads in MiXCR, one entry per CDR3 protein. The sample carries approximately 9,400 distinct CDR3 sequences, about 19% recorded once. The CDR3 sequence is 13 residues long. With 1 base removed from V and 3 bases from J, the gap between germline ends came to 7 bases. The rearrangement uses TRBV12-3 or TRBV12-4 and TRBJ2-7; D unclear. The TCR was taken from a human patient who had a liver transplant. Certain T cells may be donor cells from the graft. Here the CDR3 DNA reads TGTGCCAGCAGTTTAGTCAGGAACTACGAGCAGTACTTC. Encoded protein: CASSLVRNYEQYF.